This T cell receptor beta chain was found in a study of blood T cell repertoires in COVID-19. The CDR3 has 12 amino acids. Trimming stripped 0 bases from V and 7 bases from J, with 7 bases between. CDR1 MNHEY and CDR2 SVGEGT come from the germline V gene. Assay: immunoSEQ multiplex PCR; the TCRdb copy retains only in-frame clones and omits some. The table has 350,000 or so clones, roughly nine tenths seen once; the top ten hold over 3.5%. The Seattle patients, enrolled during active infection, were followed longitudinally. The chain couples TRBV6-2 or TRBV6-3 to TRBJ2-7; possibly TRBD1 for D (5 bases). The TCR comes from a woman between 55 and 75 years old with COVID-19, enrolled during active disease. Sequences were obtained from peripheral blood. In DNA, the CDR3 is TGTGCCAGCAGTTACTCCTACAGGGAGCAGTACTTC. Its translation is CASSYSYREQYF.